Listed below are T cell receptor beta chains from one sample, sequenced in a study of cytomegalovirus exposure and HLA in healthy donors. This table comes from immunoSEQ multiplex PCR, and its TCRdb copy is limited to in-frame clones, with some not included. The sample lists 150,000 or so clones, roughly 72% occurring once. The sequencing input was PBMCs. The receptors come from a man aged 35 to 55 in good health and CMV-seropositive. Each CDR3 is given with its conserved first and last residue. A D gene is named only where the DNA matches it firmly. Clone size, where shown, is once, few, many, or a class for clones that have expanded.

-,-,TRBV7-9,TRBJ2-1,TGTGCCAGCAGCTTAGCGCAGGGTCTTTCCTACAATGAGCAGTTCTTC,CASSLAQGLSYNEQFF
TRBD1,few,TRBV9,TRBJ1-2,TGTGCCAGCAGCGTAGCTTTGACAGGGGGGAATGGCTACACCTTC,CASSVALTGGNGYTF
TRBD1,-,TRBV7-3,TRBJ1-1,TGTGCCAGCAGCGGGGGGACAGGGGGGAACACTGAAGCTTTCTTT,CASSGGTGGNTEAFF
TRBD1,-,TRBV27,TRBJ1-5,TGTGCCAGCAAAGAACGGACAGGGACCAATCAGCCCCAGCATTTT,CASKERTGTNQPQHF
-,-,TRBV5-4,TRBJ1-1,TGTGCCAGCACCCTTGTAGGGGACACTGAAGCTTTCTTT,CASTLVGDTEAFF
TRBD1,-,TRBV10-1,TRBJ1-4,TGCGCCAGCTACCCGGGACAGGAGTCACCTAATGAAAAACTGTTTTTT,CASYPGQESPNEKLFF
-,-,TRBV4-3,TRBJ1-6,TGCGCCAGCAGCCCCGAGGGGGGGCATTCACCCCTCCACTTT,CASSPEGGHSPLHF
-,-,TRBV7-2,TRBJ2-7,TGTGCCAGCAGCAGCGGACGGTACGAGCAGTACTTC,CASSSGRYEQYF
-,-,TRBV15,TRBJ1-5,TGTGCCACCGGTTCAGGGTTCAATCAGCCCCAGCATTTT,CATGSGFNQPQHF
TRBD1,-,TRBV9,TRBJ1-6,TGTGCCAGCAGCGCCCAACAGGGGGCTAATAATTCACCCCTCCACTTT,CASSAQQGANNSPLHF
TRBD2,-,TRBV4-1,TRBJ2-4,TGCGCCAGCAGCCTCGGACCTAGCGGGGGGAGACAAAACATTCAGTACTTC,CASSLGPSGGRQNIQYF
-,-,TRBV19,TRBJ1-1,TGTGCCAGTAGTAATATATTTTCGGGGGCTGAAGCTTTCTTT,CASSNIFSGAEAFF
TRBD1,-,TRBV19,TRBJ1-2,TGTGCCAGTAGTTACGGACAGGGAGGGCGAGGCTACACCTTC,CASSYGQGGRGYTF
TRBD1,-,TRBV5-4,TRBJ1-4,TGTGCCAGCAGCCTGGACAGGGGGAGAGAAAAACTGTTTTTT,CASSLDRGREKLFF
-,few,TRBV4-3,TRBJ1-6,TGCGCCAGCAGCCAAGGGGAGGGGGTCGGTTCACCCCTCCACTTT,CASSQGEGVGSPLHF
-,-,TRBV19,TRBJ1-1,TGTGCCAGCCGACAGACCATGAACACTGAAGCTTTCTTT,CASRQTMNTEAFF
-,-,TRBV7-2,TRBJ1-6,TGTGCCAGCAGCTCACTCGGACCGGGGTCACCCCTCCACTTT,CASSSLGPGSPLHF
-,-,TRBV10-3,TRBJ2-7,TGTGCCACCCGGGACATTTCCTACGAGCAGTACTTC,CATRDISYEQYF
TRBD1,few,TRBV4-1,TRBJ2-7,TGCGCCAGCAGCCAAGATATTGAGACAGGGGTCTACGAGCAGTACTTC,CASSQDIETGVYEQYF
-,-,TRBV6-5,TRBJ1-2,TGTGCCAGCAGCCCCACTCCCAGCAGGAACTATGGCTACACCTTC,CASSPTPSRNYGYTF
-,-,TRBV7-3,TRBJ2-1,TGTGCCAGCAGCCCTGGGGCCCTCTCCTACAATGAGCAGTTCTTC,CASSPGALSYNEQFF
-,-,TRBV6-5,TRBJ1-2,TGTGCCAGCAGTTCTACCGGGAGCCGATTTGTGGAGGGCTACACCTTC,CASSSTGSRFVEGYTF
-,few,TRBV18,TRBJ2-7,TGTGCCAGCTCACCTAACCCGGGGGGCCGAACCTACGAGCAGTACTTC,CASSPNPGGRTYEQYF
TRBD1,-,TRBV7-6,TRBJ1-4,TGTGCCAGCAGCCCGCGACAGGGGGTTAACGAAAAACTGTTTTTT,CASSPRQGVNEKLFF
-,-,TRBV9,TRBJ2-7,TGTGCCAGCAGCGCAGGGGCCGACAGGTCCTACGAGCAGTACTTC,CASSAGADRSYEQYF
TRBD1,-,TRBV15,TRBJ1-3,TGTGCCACCAGCAGAGAACGGGACAGGGGCTCTGGAAACACCATATATTTT,CATSRERDRGSGNTIYF
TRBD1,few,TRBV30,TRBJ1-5,TGTGCCTGGACCCAAGGGGGCAGGTTGGGCAATCAGCCCCAGCATTTT,CAWTQGGRLGNQPQHF
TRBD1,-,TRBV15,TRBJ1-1,TGTGCCACCAGCAGAGTCCCACCGTCTTCGGGGGACAGCCGCCTGAAAGCTTTCTTT,CATSRVPPSSGDSRLKAFF
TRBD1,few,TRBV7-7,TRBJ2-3,TGTGCTAGCAGCCGAGGCTCCGGGACAGGGGCGGCAGATACGCAGTATTTT,CASSRGSGTGAADTQYF
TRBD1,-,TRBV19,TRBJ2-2,TGTGCCAGTAGTAGAACAGGGGTTGGGAACACCGGGGAGCTGTTTTTT,CASSRTGVGNTGELFF
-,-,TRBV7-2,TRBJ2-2,TGTGCCAGCAGCTCCTATCAAAGCCTCGGCACCGGGGAGCTGTTTTTT,CASSSYQSLGTGELFF
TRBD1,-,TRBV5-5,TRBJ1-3,TGTGCCAGCACCCTTGGTGGGACAGGGGGCTCGAACACCATATATTTT,CASTLGGTGGSNTIYF
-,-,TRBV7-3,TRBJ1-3,TGTGCCAGCAGCTTAACCATCAACAGGGTTGGAAACACCATATATTTT,CASSLTINRVGNTIYF
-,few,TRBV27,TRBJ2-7,TGTGCCAGCAGTTTACAAGGGGCGCCCCACTACGAGCAGTACTTC,CASSLQGAPHYEQYF
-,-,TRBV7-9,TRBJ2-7,TGTGCCAGCAGCTTAAGCAGGGACTACGAGCAGTACTTC,CASSLSRDYEQYF
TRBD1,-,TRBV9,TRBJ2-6,TGTGCCAGCAGCCTAGGGACAGACCCCTCTGGGGCCAACGTCCTGACTTTC,CASSLGTDPSGANVLTF
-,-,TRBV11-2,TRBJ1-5,TGTGCCAGCAGCTTAGGACCCAGGGCGGCCAATCAGCCCCAGCATTTT,CASSLGPRAANQPQHF
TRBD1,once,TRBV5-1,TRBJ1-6,TGCGCCAGCAGCTCTGGGACAGCCTTAAATTCACCCCTCCACTTT,CASSSGTALNSPLHF
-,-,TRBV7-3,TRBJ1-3,TGTGCCAGCAGCTCGGGAGGGAGCTCTGGAAACACCATATATTTT,CASSSGGSSGNTIYF
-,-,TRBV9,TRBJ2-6,TGTGCCAGCAGCGTACCTCGGGATCTCGGGACTGGGGCCAACGTCCTGACTTTC,CASSVPRDLGTGANVLTF
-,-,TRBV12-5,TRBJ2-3,TGTGCTAGTGGGGGGGGAGATACGCAGTATTTT,CASGGGDTQYF
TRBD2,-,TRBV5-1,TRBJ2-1,TGCGCCAGCACGCCAGCGGGGGGTTACAATGAGCAGTTCTTC,CASTPAGGYNEQFF
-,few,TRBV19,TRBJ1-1,TGTGCCAGTAGTATTAAGGCCCAGGCCACTGAAGCTTTCTTT,CASSIKAQATEAFF
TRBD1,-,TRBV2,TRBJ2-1,TGTGCCTGTAGACTGCGGGACAGGTCTAATGAGCAGTTCTTC,CACRLRDRSNEQFF
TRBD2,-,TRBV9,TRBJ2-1,TGTGCCAGCAGCCCCCGGCTAGCGGAGTACAATGAGCAGTTCTTC,CASSPRLAEYNEQFF
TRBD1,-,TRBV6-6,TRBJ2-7,TGTGCCAGCAGTCGACAGGGCGAGCAGTACTTC,CASSRQGEQYF
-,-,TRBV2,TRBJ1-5,TGTGCCAGCAGGGGGAGTTACAATCAGCCCCAGCATTTT,CASRGSYNQPQHF
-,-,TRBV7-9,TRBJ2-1,TGTGCCAGCAGCTTAGGGGGAGGGGGATATTCCAATGAGCAGTTCTTC,CASSLGGGGYSNEQFF
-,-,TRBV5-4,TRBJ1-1,TGTGCCAGCAGCGCACGGGGGGGTCCCACTGAAGCTTTCTTT,CASSARGGPTEAFF
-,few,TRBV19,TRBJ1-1,TGTGCCAGTAGTGCGGGACTCTTGAACACTGAAGCTTTCTTT,CASSAGLLNTEAFF